This is a list of T cell receptor beta chains from one sample in a study of T cell repertoires in cytomegalovirus infection. TCRdb analysed the reads with MiXCR anew, one entry per CDR3 protein. The sample includes fewer than 250,000 distinct CDR3 sequences, 9% to 15% seen only once; the top ten take 1.6%. The sequenced material came from PBMCs. These receptors were obtained from a human donor in good health (CMV status not recorded). Some clones in this sample may be carry-over from other donors' samples. Each CDR3 is given with its conserved first and last residue. The order of the fields is clone size, J gene, V gene, D gene, CDR3 DNA, CDR3 protein. A D gene is named only where the DNA matches it firmly. Rows give clone size only sometimes, using once, few, many, or a class for an expanded clone.

many | TRBJ1-2 | TRBV12-3/TRBV12-4 | NA | TGTGCCAGCAGTTTCAGCGGGGCAACCTATGGCTACACCTTC | CASSFSGATYGYTF
many | TRBJ1-1 | TRBV7-2 | NA | TGTGCCAGCAGCTTAGCCGATACTTACCCGAACACTGAAGCTTTCTTT | CASSLADTYPNTEAFF
many | TRBJ2-7 | TRBV7-2 | TRBD2 | TGTGCCAGCAGCTCTAAGACTAGCGGGAGCCTCGAGCAGTACTTC | CASSSKTSGSLEQYF
NA | TRBJ1-6 | TRBV4-1 | NA | TGTGCCAGCAGCCAAGGCCCGCAGGGCGAGGGATATAATTCACCCCTCCACTTT | CASSQGPQGEGYNSPLHF
many | TRBJ1-1 | TRBV11-3 | NA | TGTGCCAGCAGCCCGGGACCGATGAACACTGAAGCTTTCTTT | CASSPGPMNTEAFF
few | TRBJ1-1 | TRBV11-3 | NA | TGTGCCAGCAGCTTGGGTGGTCGGAGGGGGAACACTGAAGCTTTCTTT | CASSLGGRRGNTEAFF
few | TRBJ2-5 | TRBV2 | NA | TGTGCCAGCAGTTCCCAGGGCCACGAGACCCAGTACTTC | CASSSQGHETQYF
many | TRBJ2-1 | TRBV20-1 | TRBD2 | TGCAGTGCTAGCATGACTAGCGGGGGGTGGCGGCAGTTCTTC | CSASMTSGGWRQFF
few | TRBJ1-2 | TRBV4-1 | NA | TGCGCCAGCAGCCCATCTCGGAAGGATGGCTACACCTTC | CASSPSRKDGYTF
many | TRBJ2-7 | TRBV28 | TRBD1 | TGTGCCAGCAGTTTAAGAGGGACAGGGGCCTACGAGCAGTACTTC | CASSLRGTGAYEQYF
few | TRBJ1-1 | TRBV5-1 | NA | TGCGCCAGCAGCCAGGAAATGAGGACGAACACTGAAGCTTTCTTT | CASSQEMRTNTEAFF
few | TRBJ1-5 | TRBV12-3/TRBV12-4 | NA | TGTGCCAGCAGGACGGGACACCTTGGCAATCAGCCCCAGCATTTT | CASRTGHLGNQPQHF
NA | TRBJ1-5 | TRBV2 | NA | TGTGCCAGCAGTGAAGAGGGAAATAGCAATCAGCCCCAGCATTTT | CASSEEGNSNQPQHF
many | TRBJ1-5 | TRBV27 | NA | TGTGCCAGCAGTCCCCCCCGGACAGATAGCAATCAGCCCCAGCATTTT | CASSPPRTDSNQPQHF
few | TRBJ2-5 | TRBV5-1 | TRBD2 | TGCGCCAGCAGCTGGAACCCGGCTAGCGGGGGTCGCGTGGAGACCCAGTACTTC | CASSWNPASGGRVETQYF
few | TRBJ2-7 | TRBV19 | NA | TGTGCCAGTAGCACAGCCGGGACCCGAGGAGAGGAGCAGTACTTC | CASSTAGTRGEEQYF